This T cell receptor (beta chain) was sequenced for a study of blood T cells in healthy people across ages. Study-level points and caveats: TCR beta diversity, measured per million T cells, fell in a roughly linear way with age.

The use of a sample-barcoded 5' primer and a J-beta primer mix characterized a second PCR of about 7 to 12 cycles. Each sample yielded at least 2.5 million CDR3-containing paired-end reads. One entry per CDR3 protein results from TCRdb running MiXCR on the 5' RACE reads. The table includes under 1 million distinct CDR3 sequences, around 43% detected once. At least ten counts were recorded for this clonotype. The antigen is not known. Source material: blood. The TCR comes from a man in his fifties or sixties in good health.

CDR3 loop: CSAKTVQGSYEQYF. The CDR3, as DNA: TGCAGCGCCAAGACGGTCCAGGGCTCCTACGAGCAGTACTTC. The chain employs TRBV29-1 and TRBJ2-7; D is perhaps TRBD1 (5 bases). The CDR3 is 14 amino acids. Deletions cut 7 bases from V and 0 bases from J, with 16 bases between. Per germline, CDR1 SQVTM and CDR2 ANQGSEA.